Listed below are T cell receptor beta chains from one sample, sequenced in a study of control samples from healthy donors and cancer patients. Measured with immunoSEQ multiplex PCR; TCRdb has only the in-frame clones, and not every one. The repertoire has 100,000 to 150,000 clones, roughly 90% of them found once; the top ten carry around 7.9%. What was sequenced was blood. These receptors came from a man aged 18 to 29 in good health. The CDR3 runs from the conserved cysteine through the conserved F or W. D genes are given only for firm matches. Size values are once, few and many counts, or a class for expanded clones, and some rows have none.

J	size	D	V	CDR3	DNA
TRBJ2-5	few	NA	TRBV7-5	CARSKPRGAHYQETQYF	TGTGCCAGAAGTAAGCCGCGGGGGGCCCATTACCAAGAGACCCAGTACTTC
TRBJ2-3	NA	TRBD1	TRBV5-4	CASSGTGTDTDTQYF	TGTGCCAGCAGCGGAACCGGGACAGACACAGATACGCAGTATTTT
TRBJ2-2	NA	NA	TRBV24-1	CATSDTRRTGELFF	TGTGCCACCAGTGATACTAGAAGGACCGGGGAGCTGTTTTTT
TRBJ1-2	NA	NA	TRBV4-1	CASSQGLLEEKRVATF	TGCGCCAGCAGCCAAGGACTTCTCGAAGAAAAGCGGGTGGCCACCTTC
TRBJ2-7	once	TRBD1	TRBV29-1	CSVLGGQGGGEQYF	TGCAGCGTTTTGGGGGGACAGGGAGGAGGCGAGCAGTACTTC
TRBJ2-1	NA	NA	TRBV24-1	CATSDGGTDYNEQFF	TGTGCCACCAGTGATGGGGGGACTGACTACAATGAGCAGTTCTTC
TRBJ1-5	NA	NA	TRBV6-5	CASSYSEGEQPQHF	TGTGCCAGCAGTTACTCGGAGGGGGAGCAGCCCCAGCATTTT
TRBJ1-2	NA	TRBD1	TRBV7-9	CASSLRQGGDYGYTF	TGTGCCAGCAGCTTAAGACAGGGAGGGGACTATGGCTACACCTTC
TRBJ2-5	NA	TRBD2	TRBV25-1	CASSESLAGPLGTQYF	TGTGCCAGCAGTGAATCGCTAGCGGGGCCCCTTGGGACCCAGTACTTC
TRBJ1-2	NA	NA	TRBV6-5	CAAGRTGPNYGYTF	TGTGCCGCGGGGAGAACAGGACCCAACTATGGCTACACCTTC
TRBJ1-1	NA	NA	TRBV4-1	CASSQDPPFNTEAFF	TGCGCCAGCAGCCAAGATCCGCCTTTTAACACTGAAGCTTTCTTT
TRBJ2-3	NA	NA	TRBV24-1	CATSDTRNTDTQYF	TGTGCCACCAGTGATACTAGGAACACAGATACGCAGTATTTT
TRBJ1-4	NA	NA	TRBV6-6	CASSYSSGFNEKLFF	TGTGCCAGCAGTTACTCGTCGGGGTTTAATGAAAAACTGTTTTTT
TRBJ1-2	NA	NA	TRBV6-5	CASSYSDNYGYTF	TGTGCCAGCAGTTACTCTGATAACTATGGCTACACCTTC
TRBJ1-5	NA	NA	TRBV3-1/TRBV3-2	CASSQEGVDQPQHF	TGTGCCAGCAGCCAAGAGGGCGTTGATCAGCCCCAGCATTTT
TRBJ2-1	NA	TRBD2	TRBV7-9	CASNLLAGKSYNEQFF	TGTGCCAGCAATCTTTTAGCGGGGAAATCCTACAATGAGCAGTTCTTC
TRBJ2-1	NA	NA	TRBV19	CASSIARVRNNEQFF	TGTGCCAGTAGTATAGCTAGGGTAAGGAACAATGAGCAGTTCTTC
TRBJ1-2	NA	TRBD1	TRBV6-1	CASSAAGTGSSYGYTF	TGTGCCAGCAGTGCCGCCGGGACAGGGTCTAGCTATGGCTACACCTTC
TRBJ1-3	NA	NA	TRBV5-1	CASSLGGSGNTIYF	TGCGCCAGCAGCTTGGGGGGTTCTGGAAACACCATATATTTT
TRBJ2-7	NA	TRBD2	TRBV2	CASSRLAGGTYEQYF	TGTGCCAGCAGTCGACTAGCGGGGGGAACCTACGAGCAGTACTTC
TRBJ2-5	NA	NA	TRBV7-7	CASSLELRETQYF	TGTGCCAGCAGCTTAGAACTGCGAGAGACCCAGTACTTC
TRBJ1-6	NA	NA	TRBV11-2	CASSLEITGQLNSPLHF	TGTGCCAGCAGCTTAGAAATAACCGGGCAGCTTAATTCACCCCTCCACTTT
TRBJ1-1	NA	TRBD1	TRBV6-4	CASRGDRTGTEAFF	TGTGCCAGCAGGGGGGACAGGACGGGGACTGAAGCTTTCTTT
TRBJ1-5	NA	NA	TRBV12-3/TRBV12-4	CASRGQSNQPQHF	TGTGCCAGCAGGGGGCAGTCCAATCAGCCCCAGCATTTT
TRBJ2-7	NA	TRBD1	TRBV12-5	CASGQGARPYEQYF	TGTGCTAGTGGTCAGGGGGCGCGTCCTTACGAGCAGTACTTC
TRBJ1-1	NA	NA	TRBV10-3	CAISESAGPWSTEAFF	TGTGCCATCAGTGAGTCGGCAGGGCCTTGGTCAACTGAAGCTTTCTTT
TRBJ1-4	NA	NA	TRBV6-6	CASAQAAEKLFF	TGTGCCAGCGCACAGGCGGCTGAAAAACTGTTTTTT
TRBJ1-2	NA	NA	TRBV28	CASSSLGESANYGYTF	TGTGCCAGCAGTTCCCTCGGGGAGTCAGCTAACTATGGCTACACCTTC
TRBJ1-2	NA	NA	TRBV3-1/TRBV3-2	CASSQYRNNYGYTF	TGTGCCAGCAGCCAATACAGGAATAACTATGGCTACACCTTC
TRBJ1-4	NA	NA	TRBV25-1	CASSQRPLGQKLFF	TGTGCCAGCAGCCAAAGGCCCTTAGGTCAAAAACTGTTTTTT
TRBJ2-3	once	NA	TRBV27	CASSFSRTGQDTQYF	TGTGCCAGCAGTTTTTCCCGAACCGGACAAGATACGCAGTATTTT